This TCR beta chain appears in the sequencing data of a study of blood T cell repertoires in COVID-19. Study context: T cells, B-cell-depleted T cells, or PBMCs provided the cDNA or gDNA that served as material.

Original processing notes: For nucleated cells, counts were estimated from reference gene primer amplification. The table came from immunoSEQ multiplex PCR; TCRdb's copy has only in-frame clones and leaves some out. V, J and clone size are those of that table, while D and trimming were read from the DNA. The sample shows 210,000 or so clones, 81% of them seen only once. This clone was found once. The cohort comprised adults aged 18 to 89 years residing in approximately 25 US areas. Self-reported history from a screening survey and questionnaire set each donor's cohort. The CDR3 is made up of 14 amino acids. The V gene end was trimmed by 4 bases and the J gene end by 4 bases; junction bases not matched to a gene: 6. The germline V gene encodes CDR1 SGHDN and CDR2 FVKESK.

Sequencing was performed on PBMCs or T cells enriched from blood (not recorded which). This sequence originates from a woman aged 50 to 60 with acute COVID-19. The V gene is TRBV14, the J gene TRBJ1-2, with TRBD1 identical over 7 bases. The CDR3 DNA follows: TGTGCCAGCAGCCCGACAGGGTACGGCTATGGCTACACCTTC. It is translated as CASSPTGYGYGYTF.